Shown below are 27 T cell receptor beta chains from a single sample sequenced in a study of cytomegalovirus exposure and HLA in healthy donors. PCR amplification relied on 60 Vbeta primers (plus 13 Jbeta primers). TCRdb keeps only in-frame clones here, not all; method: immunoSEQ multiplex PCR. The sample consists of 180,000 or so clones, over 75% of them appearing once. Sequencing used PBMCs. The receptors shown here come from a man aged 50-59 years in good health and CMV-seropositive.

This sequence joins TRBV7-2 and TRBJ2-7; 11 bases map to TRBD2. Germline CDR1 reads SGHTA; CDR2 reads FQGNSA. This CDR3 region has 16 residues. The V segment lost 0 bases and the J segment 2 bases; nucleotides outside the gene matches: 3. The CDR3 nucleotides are TGTGCCAGCAGCTTAGCGACTAGCGGGGCCGCCTACGAGCAGTACTTC. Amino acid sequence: CASSLATSGAAYEQYF.

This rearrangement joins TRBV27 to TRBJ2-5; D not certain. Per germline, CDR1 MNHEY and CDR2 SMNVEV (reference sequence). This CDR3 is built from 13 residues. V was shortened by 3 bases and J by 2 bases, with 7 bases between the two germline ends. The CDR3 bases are TGTGCCAGCAGTTTCAGTCTTCAAGAGACCCAGTACTTC. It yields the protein CASSFSLQETQYF.

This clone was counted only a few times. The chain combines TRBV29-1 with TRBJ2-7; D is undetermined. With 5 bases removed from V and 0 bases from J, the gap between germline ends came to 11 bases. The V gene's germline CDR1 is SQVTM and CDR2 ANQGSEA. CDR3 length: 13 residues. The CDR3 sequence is CSVSILSSYEQYF. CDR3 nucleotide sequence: TGCAGCGTTTCCATCCTAAGCTCCTACGAGCAGTACTTC.

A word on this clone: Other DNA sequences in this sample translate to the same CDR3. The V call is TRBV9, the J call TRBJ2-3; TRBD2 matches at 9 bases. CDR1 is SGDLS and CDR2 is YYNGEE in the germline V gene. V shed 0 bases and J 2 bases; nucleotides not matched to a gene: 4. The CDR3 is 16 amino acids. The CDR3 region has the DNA TGTGCCAGCAGCGTAGCCGCGGGGGGGCCCACAGATACGCAGTATTTT. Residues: CASSVAAGGPTDTQYF.

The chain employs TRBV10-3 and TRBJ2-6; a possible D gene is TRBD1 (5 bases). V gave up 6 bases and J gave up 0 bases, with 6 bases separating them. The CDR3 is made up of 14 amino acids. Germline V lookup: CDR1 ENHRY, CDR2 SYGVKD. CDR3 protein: CAISQGSGANVLTF. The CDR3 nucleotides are TGTGCCATCAGCCAGGGCTCTGGGGCCAACGTCCTGACTTTC.

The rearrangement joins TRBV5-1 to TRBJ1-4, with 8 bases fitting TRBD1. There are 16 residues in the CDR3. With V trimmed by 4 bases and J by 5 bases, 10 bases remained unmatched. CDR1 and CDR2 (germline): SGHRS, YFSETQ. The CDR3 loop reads CASSGGQEVPNEKLFF. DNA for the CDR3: TGCGCCAGCAGCGGGGGACAGGAGGTCCCGAATGAAAAACTGTTTTTT. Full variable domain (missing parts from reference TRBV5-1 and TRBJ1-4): KAGVTQTPRYLIKTRGQQVTLSCSPISGHRSVSWYQQTPGQGLQFLFEYFSETQRNKGNFPGRFSGRQFSNSRSEMNVSTLELGDSALYLCASSGGQEVPNEKLFFGSGTQLSVL.

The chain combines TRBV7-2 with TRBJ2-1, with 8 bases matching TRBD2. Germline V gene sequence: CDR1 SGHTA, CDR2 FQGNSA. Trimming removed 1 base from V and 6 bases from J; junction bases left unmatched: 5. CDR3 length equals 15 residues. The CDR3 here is CASSLGSGGVNEQFF. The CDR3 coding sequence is TGTGCCAGCAGCTTAGGATCCGGGGGGGTCAATGAGCAGTTCTTC.

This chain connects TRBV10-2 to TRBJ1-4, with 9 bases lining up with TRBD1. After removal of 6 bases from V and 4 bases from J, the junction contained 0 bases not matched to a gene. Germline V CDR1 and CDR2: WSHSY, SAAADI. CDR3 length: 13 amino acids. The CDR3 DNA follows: TGCGCCAGCAGGGGACAGGGTAATGAAAAACTGTTTTTT. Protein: CASRGQGNEKLFF.

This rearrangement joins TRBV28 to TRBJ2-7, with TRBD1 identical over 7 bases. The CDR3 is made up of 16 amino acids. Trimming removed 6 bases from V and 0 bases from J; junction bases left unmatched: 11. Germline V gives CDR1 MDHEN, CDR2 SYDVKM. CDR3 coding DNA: TGTGCCAGCAGCCCAAACCCGGGACAGCTCTCCTACGAGCAGTACTTC. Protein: CASSPNPGQLSYEQYF.

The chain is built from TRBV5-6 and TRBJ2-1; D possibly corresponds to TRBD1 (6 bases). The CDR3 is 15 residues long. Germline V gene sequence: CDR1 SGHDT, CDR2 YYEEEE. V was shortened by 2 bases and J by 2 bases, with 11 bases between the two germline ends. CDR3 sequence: CASSFGRGPYNEQFF. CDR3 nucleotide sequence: TGTGCCAGCAGCTTTGGCAGGGGCCCCTACAATGAGCAGTTCTTC.

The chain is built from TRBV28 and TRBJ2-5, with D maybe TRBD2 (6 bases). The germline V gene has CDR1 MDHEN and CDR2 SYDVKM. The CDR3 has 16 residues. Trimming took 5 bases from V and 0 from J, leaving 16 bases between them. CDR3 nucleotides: TGTGCCAGCAGTATGGCCGGGACTGTAGACCAAGAGACCCAGTACTTC. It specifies CASSMAGTVDQETQYF.

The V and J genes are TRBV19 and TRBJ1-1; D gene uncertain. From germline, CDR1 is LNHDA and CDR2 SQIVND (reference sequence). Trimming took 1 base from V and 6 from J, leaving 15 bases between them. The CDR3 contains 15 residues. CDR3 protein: CASSIAGGFYAEAFF. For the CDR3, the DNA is TGTGCCAGTAGTATAGCCGGAGGGTTCTACGCTGAAGCTTTCTTT.

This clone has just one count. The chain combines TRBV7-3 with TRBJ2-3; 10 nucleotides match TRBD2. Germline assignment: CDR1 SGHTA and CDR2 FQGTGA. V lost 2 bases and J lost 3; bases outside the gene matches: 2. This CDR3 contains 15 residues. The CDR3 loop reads CASSLSGLATDTQYF. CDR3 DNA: TGTGCCAGCAGCTTATCGGGACTAGCGACAGATACGCAGTATTTT.

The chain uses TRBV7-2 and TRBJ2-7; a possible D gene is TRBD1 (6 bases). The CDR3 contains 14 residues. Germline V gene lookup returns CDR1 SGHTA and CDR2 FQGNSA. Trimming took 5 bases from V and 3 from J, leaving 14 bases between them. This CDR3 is CASSPSGTIYEQYF. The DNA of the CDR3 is TGTGCCAGCAGCCCCTCCGGGACAATCTACGAGCAGTACTTC.

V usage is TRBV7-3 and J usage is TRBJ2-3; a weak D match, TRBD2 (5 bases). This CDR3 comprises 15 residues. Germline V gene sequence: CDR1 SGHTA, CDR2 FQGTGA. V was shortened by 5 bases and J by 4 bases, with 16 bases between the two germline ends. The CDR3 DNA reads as TGTGCCAGCAGCCTAGCTCCTAGGTCACCAGATACGCAGTATTTT. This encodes CASSLAPRSPDTQYF.

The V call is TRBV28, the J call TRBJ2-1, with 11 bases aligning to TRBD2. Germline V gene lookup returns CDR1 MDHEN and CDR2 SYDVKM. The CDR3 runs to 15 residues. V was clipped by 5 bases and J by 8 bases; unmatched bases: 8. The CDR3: CASSPHSGGADEQFF. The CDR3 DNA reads TGTGCCAGCAGTCCACATAGCGGGGGGGCCGATGAGCAGTTCTTC.

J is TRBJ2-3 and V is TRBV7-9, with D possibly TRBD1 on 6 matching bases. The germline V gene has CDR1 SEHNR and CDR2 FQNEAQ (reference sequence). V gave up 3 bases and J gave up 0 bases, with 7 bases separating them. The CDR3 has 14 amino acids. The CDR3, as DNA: TGTGCCAGCAGCTTCGGACAGAGCACAGATACGCAGTATTTT. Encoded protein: CASSFGQSTDTQYF.

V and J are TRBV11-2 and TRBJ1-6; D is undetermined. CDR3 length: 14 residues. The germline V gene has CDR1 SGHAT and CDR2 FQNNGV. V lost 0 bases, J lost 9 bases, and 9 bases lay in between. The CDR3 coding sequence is TGTGCCAGCAGCTTAGACAGTAGAGGTTCACCCCTCCACTTT. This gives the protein CASSLDSRGSPLHF.

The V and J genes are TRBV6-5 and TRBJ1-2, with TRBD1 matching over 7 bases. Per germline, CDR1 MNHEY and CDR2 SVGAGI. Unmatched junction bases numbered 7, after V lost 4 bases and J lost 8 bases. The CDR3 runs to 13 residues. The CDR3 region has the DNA TGTGCCAGCAGTTTCGGGACAGACAACGGCTACACCTTC. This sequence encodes CASSFGTDNGYTF.

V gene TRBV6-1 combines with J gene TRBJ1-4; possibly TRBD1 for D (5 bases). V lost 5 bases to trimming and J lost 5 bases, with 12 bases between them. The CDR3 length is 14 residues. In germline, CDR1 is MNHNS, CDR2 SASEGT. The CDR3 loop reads CASSTRQLNEKLFF. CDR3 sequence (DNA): TGTGCCAGCAGTACCAGACAGCTAAATGAAAAACTGTTTTTT.

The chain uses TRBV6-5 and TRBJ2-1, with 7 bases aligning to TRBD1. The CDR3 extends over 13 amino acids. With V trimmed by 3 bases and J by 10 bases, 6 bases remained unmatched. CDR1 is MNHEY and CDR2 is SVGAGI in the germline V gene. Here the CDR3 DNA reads TGTGCCAGCAGTTATCGTACAGGGGAGGAGCAGTTCTTC. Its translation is CASSYRTGEEQFF.

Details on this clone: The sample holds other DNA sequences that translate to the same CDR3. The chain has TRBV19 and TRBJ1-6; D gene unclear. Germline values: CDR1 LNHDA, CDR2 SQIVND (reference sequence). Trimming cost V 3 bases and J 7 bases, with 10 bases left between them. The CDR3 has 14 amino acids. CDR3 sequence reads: CASSISGYNSPLHF. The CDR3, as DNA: TGTGCCAGTAGTATTAGCGGTTACAATTCACCCCTCCACTTT.

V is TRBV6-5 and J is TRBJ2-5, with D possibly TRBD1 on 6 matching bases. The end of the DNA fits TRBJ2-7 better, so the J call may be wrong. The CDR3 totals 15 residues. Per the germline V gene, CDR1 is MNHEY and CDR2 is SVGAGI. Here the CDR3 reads CASSYVRTGFYEQYF. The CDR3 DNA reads TGTGCCAGCAGTTACGTCCGAACAGGGTTCTACGAGCAGTACTTC.

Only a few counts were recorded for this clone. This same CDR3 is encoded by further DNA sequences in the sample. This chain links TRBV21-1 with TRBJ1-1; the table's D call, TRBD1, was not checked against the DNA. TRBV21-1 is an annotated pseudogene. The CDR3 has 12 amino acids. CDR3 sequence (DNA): TGTGCCGGAGGACAGCCGAACACTGAAGCTTTCTTT. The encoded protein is CAGGQPNTEAFF.

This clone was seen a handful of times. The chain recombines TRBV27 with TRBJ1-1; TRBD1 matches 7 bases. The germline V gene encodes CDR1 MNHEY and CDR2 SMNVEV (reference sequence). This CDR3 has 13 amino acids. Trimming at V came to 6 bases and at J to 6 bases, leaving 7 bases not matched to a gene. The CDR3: CASRGRGTPEAFF. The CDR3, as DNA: TGTGCCAGCAGGGGCAGGGGGACCCCTGAAGCTTTCTTT.

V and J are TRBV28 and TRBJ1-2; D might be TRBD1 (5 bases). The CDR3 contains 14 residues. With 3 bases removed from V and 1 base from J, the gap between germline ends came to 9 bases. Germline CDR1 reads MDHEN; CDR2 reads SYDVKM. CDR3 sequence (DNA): TGTGCCAGCAGTTTGCGACAGATTAACTATGGCTACACCTTC. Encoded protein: CASSLRQINYGYTF.

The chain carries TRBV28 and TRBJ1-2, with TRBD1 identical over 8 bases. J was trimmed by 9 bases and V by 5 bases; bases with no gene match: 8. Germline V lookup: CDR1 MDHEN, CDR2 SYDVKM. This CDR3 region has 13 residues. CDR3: CASSPQGARRYTF. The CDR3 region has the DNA TGTGCCAGCAGTCCTCAGGGGGCACGGCGCTACACCTTC.